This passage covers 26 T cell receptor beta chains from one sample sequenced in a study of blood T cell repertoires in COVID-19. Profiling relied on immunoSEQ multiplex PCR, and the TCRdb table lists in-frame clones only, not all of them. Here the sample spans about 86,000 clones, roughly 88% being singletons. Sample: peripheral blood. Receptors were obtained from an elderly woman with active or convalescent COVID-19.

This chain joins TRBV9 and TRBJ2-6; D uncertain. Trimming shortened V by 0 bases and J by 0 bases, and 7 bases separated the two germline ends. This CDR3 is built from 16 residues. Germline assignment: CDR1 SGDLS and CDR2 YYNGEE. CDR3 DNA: TGTGCCAGCAGCGTAGCACCCAGCTCTGGGGCCAACGTCCTGACTTTC. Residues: CASSVAPSSGANVLTF.

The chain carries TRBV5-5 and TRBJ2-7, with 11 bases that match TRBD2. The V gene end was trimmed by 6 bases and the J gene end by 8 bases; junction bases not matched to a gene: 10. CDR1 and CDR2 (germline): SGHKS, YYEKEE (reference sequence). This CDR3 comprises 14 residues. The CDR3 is CASTLLAGETKQYF. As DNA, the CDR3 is TGTGCCAGCACCCTACTAGCGGGAGAGACGAAGCAGTACTTC.

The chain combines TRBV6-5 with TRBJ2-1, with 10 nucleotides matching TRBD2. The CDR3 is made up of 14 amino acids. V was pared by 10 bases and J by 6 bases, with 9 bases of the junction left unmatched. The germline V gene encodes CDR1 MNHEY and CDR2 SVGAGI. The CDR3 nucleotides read TGTGCCATCCATCGGACTAGCGGTTTCAATGAGCAGTTCTTC. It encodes CAIHRTSGFNEQFF.

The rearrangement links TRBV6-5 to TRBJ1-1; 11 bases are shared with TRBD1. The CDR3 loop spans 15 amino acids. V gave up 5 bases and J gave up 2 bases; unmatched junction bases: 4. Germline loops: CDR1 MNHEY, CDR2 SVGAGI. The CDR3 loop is CASSRTGGGNTEAFF. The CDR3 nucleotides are TGTGCCAGCAGTCGGACAGGGGGCGGTAACACTGAAGCTTTCTTT.

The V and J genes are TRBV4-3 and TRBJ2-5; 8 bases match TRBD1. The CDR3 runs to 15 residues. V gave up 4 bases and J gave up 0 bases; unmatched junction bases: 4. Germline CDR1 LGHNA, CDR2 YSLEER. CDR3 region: CASSRSTGDQETQYF. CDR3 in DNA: TGCGCCAGCAGCCGCTCGACAGGGGACCAAGAGACCCAGTACTTC.

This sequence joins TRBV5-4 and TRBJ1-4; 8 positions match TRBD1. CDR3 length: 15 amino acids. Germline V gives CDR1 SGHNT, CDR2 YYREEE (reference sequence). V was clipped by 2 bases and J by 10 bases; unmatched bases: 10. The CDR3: CASSFSSGQGGKLFF. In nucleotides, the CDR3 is TGTGCCAGCAGCTTTTCTTCAGGACAGGGCGGAAAACTGTTTTTT.

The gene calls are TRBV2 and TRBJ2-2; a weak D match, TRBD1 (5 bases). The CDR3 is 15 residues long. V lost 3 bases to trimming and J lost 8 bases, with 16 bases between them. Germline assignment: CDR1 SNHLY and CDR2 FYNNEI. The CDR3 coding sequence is TGTGCCAGCAGTGATAGTGAAGGGGTTAGGGGGGAGCTGTTTTTT. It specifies CASSDSEGVRGELFF.

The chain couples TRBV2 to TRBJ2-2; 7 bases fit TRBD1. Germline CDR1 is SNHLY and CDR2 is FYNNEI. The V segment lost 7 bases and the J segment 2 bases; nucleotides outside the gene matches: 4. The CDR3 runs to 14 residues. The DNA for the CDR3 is TGTGCCAGCACGGGGACAGTCAACACCGGGGAGCTGTTTTTT. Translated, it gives CASTGTVNTGELFF.

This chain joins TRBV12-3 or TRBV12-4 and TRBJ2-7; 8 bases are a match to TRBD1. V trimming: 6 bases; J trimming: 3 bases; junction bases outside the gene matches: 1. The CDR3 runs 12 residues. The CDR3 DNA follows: TGTGCCAGCAGCGGACAGGGCTACGAGCAGTACTTC. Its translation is CASSGQGYEQYF.

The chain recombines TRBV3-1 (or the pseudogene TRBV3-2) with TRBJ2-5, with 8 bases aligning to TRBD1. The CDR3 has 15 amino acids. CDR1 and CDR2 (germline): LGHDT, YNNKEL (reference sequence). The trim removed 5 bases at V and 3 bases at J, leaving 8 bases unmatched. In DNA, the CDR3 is TGTGCCAGCAGCTTGCCCTGGACAGGGAAAGAGACCCAGTACTTC. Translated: CASSLPWTGKETQYF.

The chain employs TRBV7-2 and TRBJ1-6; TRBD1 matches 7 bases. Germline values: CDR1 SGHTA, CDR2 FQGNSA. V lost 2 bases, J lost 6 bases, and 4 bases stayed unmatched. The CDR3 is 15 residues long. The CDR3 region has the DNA TGTGCCAGCAGCTTAAACAGGGGCCCTAATTCACCCCTCCACTTT. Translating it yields CASSLNRGPNSPLHF.

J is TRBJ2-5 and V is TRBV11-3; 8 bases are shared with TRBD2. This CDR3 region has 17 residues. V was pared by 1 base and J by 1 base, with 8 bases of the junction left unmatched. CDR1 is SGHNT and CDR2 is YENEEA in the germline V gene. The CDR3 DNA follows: TGTGCCAGCAGCTTAGTAGCGGGACTAGGCCCCCAAGAGACCCAGTACTTC. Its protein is CASSLVAGLGPQETQYF.

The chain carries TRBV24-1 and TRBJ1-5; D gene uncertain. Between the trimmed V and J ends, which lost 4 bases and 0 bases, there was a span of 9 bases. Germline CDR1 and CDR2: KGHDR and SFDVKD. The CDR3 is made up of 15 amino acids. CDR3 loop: CATSESTVSNQPQHF. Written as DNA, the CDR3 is TGTGCCACCAGTGAATCCACAGTTAGCAATCAGCCCCAGCATTTT.

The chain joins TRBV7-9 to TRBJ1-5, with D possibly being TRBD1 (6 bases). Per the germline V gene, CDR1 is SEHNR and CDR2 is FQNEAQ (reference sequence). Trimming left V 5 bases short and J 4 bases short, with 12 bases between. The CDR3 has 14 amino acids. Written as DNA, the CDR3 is TGTGCCAGCAGCCCACTTACAGGGAATCAGCCCCAGCATTTT. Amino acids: CASSPLTGNQPQHF.

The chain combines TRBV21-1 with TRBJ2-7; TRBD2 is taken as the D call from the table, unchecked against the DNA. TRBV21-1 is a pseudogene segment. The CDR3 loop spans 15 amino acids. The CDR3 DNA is TGTGCCAGCAGCTTCCGTGGCGAGCGGGGTAGGTGGCAGTACTTC. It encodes CASSFRGERGRWQYF.

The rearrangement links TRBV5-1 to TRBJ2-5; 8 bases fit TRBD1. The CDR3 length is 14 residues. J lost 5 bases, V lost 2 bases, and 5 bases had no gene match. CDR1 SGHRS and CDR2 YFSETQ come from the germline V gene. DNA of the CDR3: TGCGCCAGCAGCTTACAGGGGGTAGTGGAGACCCAGTACTTC. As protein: CASSLQGVVETQYF.

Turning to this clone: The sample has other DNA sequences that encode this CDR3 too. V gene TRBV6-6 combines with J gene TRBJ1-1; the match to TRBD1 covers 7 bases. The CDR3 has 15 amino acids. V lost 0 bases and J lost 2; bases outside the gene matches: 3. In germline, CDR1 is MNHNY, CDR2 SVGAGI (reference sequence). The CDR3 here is CASSYSGQVNTEAFF. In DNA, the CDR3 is TGTGCCAGCAGTTACTCTGGACAGGTAAACACTGAAGCTTTCTTT.

The DNA of the CDR3 is TGTGCCAGTAGTATGAGGACAGGGTGGGATGCAAAACTGTTTTTT. It specifies CASSMRTGWDAKLFF. The rearrangement joins TRBV19 to TRBJ1-4, with 8 bases matching TRBD1. V lost 3 bases and J lost 10; bases outside the gene matches: 10. The CDR3 is made up of 15 amino acids. In germline, CDR1 is LNHDA, CDR2 SQIVND (reference sequence).

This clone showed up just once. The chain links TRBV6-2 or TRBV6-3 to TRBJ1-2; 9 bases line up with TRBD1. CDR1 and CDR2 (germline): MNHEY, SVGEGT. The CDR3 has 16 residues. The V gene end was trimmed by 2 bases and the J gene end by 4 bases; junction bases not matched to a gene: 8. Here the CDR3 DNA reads TGTGCCAGCAGTTACGACGGACAGGGGACTCTCTATGGCTACACCTTC. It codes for CASSYDGQGTLYGYTF.

The CDR3 sequence is CASSARGQIRGYTF. In DNA form, the CDR3 reads TGCGCCAGCAGCGCAAGGGGCCAAATCCGGGGCTACACCTTC. The J gene is TRBJ1-2, the V gene TRBV5-1, with a possible D match to TRBD1 (5 bases). This CDR3 contains 14 residues. V was pared by 4 bases and J by 8 bases, with 18 bases between. CDR1 is SGHRS and CDR2 is YFSETQ in the germline V gene. Using reference TRBV5-1 and TRBJ1-2 for the parts outside the CDR3, the full variable domain is KAGVTQTPRYLIKTRGQQVTLSCSPISGHRSVSWYQQTPGQGLQFLFEYFSETQRNKGNFPGRFSGRQFSNSRSEMNVSTLELGDSALYLCASSARGQIRGYTFGSGTRLTVV.

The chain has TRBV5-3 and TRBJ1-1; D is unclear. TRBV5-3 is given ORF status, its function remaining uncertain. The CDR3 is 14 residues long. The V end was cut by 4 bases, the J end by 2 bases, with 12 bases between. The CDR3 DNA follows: TGTGCCAGAAGCATATCGCGTGTAAACACTGAAGCTTTCTTT. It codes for CARSISRVNTEAFF.

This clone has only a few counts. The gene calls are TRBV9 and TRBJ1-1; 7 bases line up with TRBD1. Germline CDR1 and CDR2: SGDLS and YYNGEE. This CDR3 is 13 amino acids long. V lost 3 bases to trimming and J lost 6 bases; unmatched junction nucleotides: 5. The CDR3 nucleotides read TGTGCCAGCAGCGCGGACAGGAGGGCTGAAGCTTTCTTT. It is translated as CASSADRRAEAFF.

The CDR3 bases are TGTGCCAGCAGCTTAGCAGGGCCCAATTCACCCCTCCACTTT. Translation gives CASSLAGPNSPLHF. The genes are TRBV7-3 and TRBJ1-6; perhaps TRBD1 as D (5 bases). This CDR3 region has 14 residues. Germline V gene lookup returns CDR1 SGHTA and CDR2 FQGTGA. The ends were cut back, 2 bases at V and 7 bases at J, with 9 bases in the middle.

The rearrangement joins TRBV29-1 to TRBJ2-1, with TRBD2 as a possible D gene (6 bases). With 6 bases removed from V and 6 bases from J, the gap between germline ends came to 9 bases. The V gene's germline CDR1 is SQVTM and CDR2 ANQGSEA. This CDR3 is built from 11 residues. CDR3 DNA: TGCAGCGTCATCGGGGGCAATGAGCAGTTCTTC. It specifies CSVIGGNEQFF.

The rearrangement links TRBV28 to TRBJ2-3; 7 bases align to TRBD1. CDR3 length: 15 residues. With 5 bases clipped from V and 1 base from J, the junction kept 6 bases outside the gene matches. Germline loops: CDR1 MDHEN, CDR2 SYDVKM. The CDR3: CASSDRDSGTDTQYF. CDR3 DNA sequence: TGTGCCAGCAGTGACCGGGACAGTGGCACAGATACGCAGTATTTT.

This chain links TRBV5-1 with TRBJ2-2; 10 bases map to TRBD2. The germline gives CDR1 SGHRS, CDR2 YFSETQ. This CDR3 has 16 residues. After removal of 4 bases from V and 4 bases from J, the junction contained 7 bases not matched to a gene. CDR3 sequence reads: CASSLGLAERTGELFF. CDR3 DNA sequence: TGCGCCAGCAGCCTTGGACTAGCGGAACGCACCGGGGAGCTGTTTTTT.